These 30 T cell receptor beta chains share one sample of origin, sequenced in a study of blood T cell repertoires in COVID-19 (dated by TCRdb to the early 2020s). Library prep was done by the immunoSEQ multiplex PCR assay. What TCRdb holds here is the immuneACCESS table cut down to in-frame rearrangements. Part of the clones is not present; checked against another copy, under half of the missing clones reflect an unresolved V gene, and the others are unexplained. The sample table holds 350,000 to 500,000 clones, of which around nine tenths were seen once. The ten largest clones take up 1.4% to 1.5% of the sample. Input material: PBMCs or T cells enriched from blood (not recorded which). The receptors originated from a woman in her late teens or twenties who had been exposed to COVID-19.

This chain uses TRBV9 with TRBJ2-1; 10 bases agree with TRBD1. The germline V gene has CDR1 SGDLS and CDR2 YYNGEE. CDR3 length: 18 residues. J lost 8 bases, V lost 1 base, and 15 bases had no gene match. CDR3 in DNA: TGTGCCAGCAGCGTAACGGACAGGGGGTCACGTACAGGGTATGAGCAGTTCTTC. Amino acids: CASSVTDRGSRTGYEQFF. Using reference TRBV9 and TRBJ2-1 for the parts outside the CDR3, the full variable domain is DSGVTQTPKHLITATGQRVTLRCSPRSGDLSVYWYQQSLDQGLQFLIQYYNGEERAKGNILERFSAQQFPDLHSELNLSSLELGDSALYFCASSVTDRGSRTGYEQFFGPGTRLTVL.

This sequence joins TRBV7-2 and TRBJ2-3; 10 nucleotides line up with TRBD1. Trimming took 10 bases from V and 6 from J; bases not matched to a gene: 10. CDR1 SGHTA and CDR2 FQGNSA come from the germline V gene. This CDR3 is 14 amino acids long. The CDR3 bases are TGTGCCACCAGGGACAGGGGATACGCGGATACGCAGTATTTT. Translating gives CATRDRGYADTQYF.

The J gene is TRBJ1-4, the V gene TRBV28; 7 bases align to TRBD1. Trimming at V came to 8 bases and at J to 1 base, leaving 4 bases not matched to a gene. The CDR3 is 14 residues long. Per the germline V gene, CDR1 is MDHEN and CDR2 is SYDVKM. The CDR3 spells CASGDRVTNEKLFF. CDR3 DNA sequence: TGTGCCAGCGGCGACAGGGTAACTAATGAAAAACTGTTTTTT.

As for this clone: At the DNA level, this CDR3 is encoded by other sequences in the same sample as well. The chain recombines TRBV5-1 with TRBJ2-1, with 10 bases matching TRBD2. From germline, CDR1 is SGHRS and CDR2 YFSETQ. The CDR3 is 15 residues long. Trimming at V came to 4 bases and at J to 3 bases, leaving 4 bases not matched to a gene. This chain's CDR3 is CASSTGTSDYNEQFF. DNA of the CDR3: TGCGCCAGCAGCACCGGGACTAGCGACTACAATGAGCAGTTCTTC.

This rearrangement joins TRBV2 to TRBJ2-1, with 7 bases aligning to TRBD2. The CDR3 is 13 amino acids. V was clipped by 10 bases and J by 10 bases; unmatched bases: 13. CDR1 and CDR2 (germline): SNHLY, FYNNEI. CDR3 nucleotides: TGTGCCACCCAACAAGAGGGAGGGACGGAGCAGTTCTTC. The encoded protein is CATQQEGGTEQFF. Variable domain in full (rest from reference TRBV2 and TRBJ2-1): EPEVTQTPSHQVTQMGQEVILRCVPISNHLYFYWYRQILGQKVEFLVSFYNNEISEKSEIFDDQFSVERPDGSNFTLKIRSTKLEDSAMYFCATQQEGGTEQFFGPGTRLTVL.

The genes are TRBV5-1 and TRBJ1-2; 8 nucleotides agree with TRBD1. Germline V lookup: CDR1 SGHRS, CDR2 YFSETQ. After removal of 4 bases from V and 4 bases from J, the junction contained 6 bases not matched to a gene. This CDR3 is built from 14 residues. The CDR3 protein is CASSGGQAVYGYTF. The CDR3 DNA reads TGCGCCAGCAGCGGGGGACAGGCCGTCTATGGCTACACCTTC.

The rearrangement joins TRBV4-2 to TRBJ1-6; no firm D call. Trimming took off 0 bases at V and 9 bases at J, with 15 bases between the two ends. Germline CDR1 LGHNA, CDR2 YNFKEQ. This CDR3 region has 16 residues. CDR3 sequence reads: CASSQDDGSRASPLHF. The CDR3 coding sequence is TGTGCCAGCAGCCAAGATGATGGGTCGAGGGCTTCACCCCTCCACTTT.

This clone was recorded a few times. The rearrangement uses TRBV7-9 and TRBJ2-1; 7 nucleotides line up with TRBD2. V trimming: 2 bases; J trimming: 4 bases; junction bases outside the gene matches: 8. The CDR3 covers 16 residues. CDR1 is SEHNR, CDR2 FQNEAQ, per germline (reference sequence). Here the CDR3 DNA reads TGTGCCAGCAGCTTACTGCTAGCGGCCATATACAATGAGCAGTTCTTC. It is translated as CASSLLLAAIYNEQFF.

This rearrangement joins TRBV7-9 to TRBJ2-1, with 8 bases lining up with TRBD2. CDR1 SEHNR and CDR2 FQNEAQ come from the germline V gene (reference sequence). This CDR3 region has 15 residues. V lost 6 bases, J lost 0 bases, and 4 bases stayed unmatched. CDR3 region: CASSQRGPSYNEQFF. CDR3 in DNA: TGTGCCAGCAGTCAGCGGGGGCCCTCCTACAATGAGCAGTTCTTC.

The genes are TRBV7-2 and TRBJ2-7, with 9 bases aligning to TRBD1. V was pared by 4 bases and J by 1 base, with 5 bases of the junction left unmatched. Looked up from germline, CDR1 is SGHTA and CDR2 is FQGNSA. The CDR3 totals 15 residues. For the CDR3, the DNA is TGTGCCAGCAGCTACAGGGGGCACCCTTCCTACGAGCAGTACTTC. Translating it yields CASSYRGHPSYEQYF.

The chain is built from TRBV5-6 and TRBJ1-3; D is unclear. The CDR3 is made up of 17 amino acids. CDR1 is SGHDT and CDR2 is YYEEEE in the germline V gene. V lost 2 bases to trimming and J lost 0 bases, with 15 bases between them. For the CDR3, the DNA is TGTGCCAGCAGCTTTGGGAGGGTGTGGTACTCTGGAAACACCATATATTTT. Encoded protein: CASSFGRVWYSGNTIYF.

The rearrangement uses TRBV2 and TRBJ2-5; D might be TRBD2 (6 bases). The ends were cut back, 6 bases at V and 5 bases at J, with 13 bases in the middle. Per the germline V gene, CDR1 is SNHLY and CDR2 is FYNNEI. This CDR3 is 13 amino acids long. The CDR3 sequence: CASRRDGGETQYF. In DNA, the CDR3 is TGTGCCAGCAGGCGGGATGGAGGGGAGACCCAGTACTTC.

Only a few counts were recorded for this clone. The V gene is TRBV6-1, the J gene TRBJ1-2; unclear D gene. The CDR3 has 11 residues. Germline CDR1 MNHNS, CDR2 SASEGT. Deletions cut 2 bases from V and 7 bases from J, with 5 bases between. This chain's CDR3 is CASSEISGYTF. The DNA for the CDR3 is TGTGCCAGCAGTGAAATCAGTGGCTACACCTTC.

This chain connects TRBV30 to TRBJ1-3; D unclear. This CDR3 contains 15 residues. Per germline, CDR1 GTSNPN and CDR2 SVGIG (reference sequence). V dropped 2 bases and J dropped 0 bases, with 11 bases sitting between them. The CDR3 here is CAWSCPVSSGNTIYF. In nucleotides, the CDR3 is TGTGCCTGGAGTTGCCCAGTTTCCTCTGGAAACACCATATATTTT.

The chain couples TRBV30 to TRBJ1-2; tentatively, D is TRBD1 (5 bases). Germline V gives CDR1 GTSNPN, CDR2 SVGIG (reference sequence). V lost 3 bases and J lost 4, with 12 bases in between. This CDR3 has 13 residues. The CDR3: CAWRWGEAYGYTF. The CDR3, as DNA: TGTGCCTGGAGGTGGGGGGAGGCCTATGGCTACACCTTC.

The chain employs TRBV10-1 and TRBJ1-4; D possibly corresponds to TRBD1 (5 bases). This CDR3 has 14 amino acids. Deletions cut 6 bases from V and 0 bases from J, with 8 bases between. Germline CDR1 WNHNN, CDR2 SYGVQD (reference sequence). The CDR3 coding sequence is TGCGCCAGCAGCCTCAGGGCAACTAATGAAAAACTGTTTTTT. Encoded protein: CASSLRATNEKLFF.

The chain couples TRBV28 to TRBJ2-1; the match to TRBD2 covers 9 bases. This CDR3 has 16 residues. Germline values: CDR1 MDHEN, CDR2 SYDVKM. With V trimmed by 6 bases and J by 4 bases, 10 bases remained unmatched. The CDR3 region is CASRAGASGAYNEQFF. CDR3 sequence (DNA): TGTGCCAGCAGGGCCGGGGCTAGCGGGGCATACAATGAGCAGTTCTTC.

This chain joins TRBV7-6 and TRBJ2-5; D is undetermined. V lost 6 bases to trimming and J lost 4 bases, with 9 bases between them. The CDR3 spans 12 residues. Germline V lookup: CDR1 SGHVS, CDR2 FNYEAQ. CDR3: CASSRGLETQYF. The CDR3, as DNA: TGTGCCAGCAGTCGAGGTTTAGAGACCCAGTACTTC.

This chain uses TRBV7-3 with TRBJ1-1; 8 bases fit TRBD1. Germline V CDR1 and CDR2: SGHTA, FQGTGA. The ends lost 8 bases at V and 7 bases at J; junction bases unmatched: 9. The CDR3 sequence is 13 residues long. CDR3 sequence: CASSSGTGGEAFF. In DNA form, the CDR3 reads TGTGCCAGCTCTTCCGGGACAGGCGGTGAAGCTTTCTTT.

The rearrangement joins TRBV7-5 to TRBJ2-3; the table's D call, TRBD2, was not checked against the DNA. TRBV7-5 has pseudogene status. This CDR3 region has 16 residues. CDR3 amino acids: CVRSGIAGGLTDTQYF. As DNA, the CDR3 is TGTGTCAGAAGCGGGATAGCGGGAGGCCTCACAGATACGCAGTATTTT.

The V gene is TRBV5-1, the J gene TRBJ2-7; no clear D gene. Germline V gene lookup returns CDR1 SGHRS and CDR2 YFSETQ. V lost 4 bases to trimming and J lost 6 bases, with 8 bases between them. CDR3 length: 11 amino acids. DNA for the CDR3: TGCGCCAGCAGCGGAGTAGGCGAGCAGTACTTC. Translated: CASSGVGEQYF.

This chain links TRBV18 with TRBJ2-3; tentative D call: TRBD1 (7 bases). This CDR3 region has 16 residues. Germline V CDR1 and CDR2: KGHSH, LQKENI. V lost 1 base, J lost 3 bases, and 14 bases lay in between. The CDR3 loop is CASSPLGRGRTDTQYF. CDR3 coding DNA: TGTGCCAGCTCACCACTCGGCAGGGGGAGGACAGATACGCAGTATTTT.

The chain couples TRBV7-8 to TRBJ2-1, with 10 bases fitting TRBD2. CDR1 is SGHVS and CDR2 is FQNEAQ in the germline V gene. V dropped 6 bases and J dropped 2; count of bases not matched to a gene: 1. The CDR3 runs to 14 residues. This chain's CDR3 is CASRLAGAYNEQFF. The DNA for the CDR3 is TGTGCCAGCAGGCTAGCGGGGGCCTACAATGAGCAGTTCTTC. Based on the CDR3 plus reference TRBV7-8 and TRBJ2-1, the full variable domain is GAGVSQSPRYKVAKRGQDVALRCDPISGHVSLFWYQQALGQGPEFLTYFQNEAQLDKSGLPSDRFFAERPEGSVSTLKIQRTQQEDSAVYLCASRLAGAYNEQFFGPGTRLTVL.

V usage is TRBV6-5 and J usage is TRBJ2-3, with D possibly matching TRBD2 (6 bases). Per the germline V gene, CDR1 is MNHEY and CDR2 is SVGAGI. V lost 8 bases to trimming and J lost 2 bases, with 11 bases between them. The CDR3 extends over 13 amino acids. The CDR3 loop is CASGGRFTDTQYF. For the CDR3, the DNA is TGTGCCAGCGGAGGGCGGTTCACAGATACGCAGTATTTT.

The chain couples TRBV21-1 to TRBJ2-6; the table's D call, TRBD1, has no DNA check behind it. TRBV21-1 is designated a pseudogene. The CDR3 spans 18 residues. CDR3 sequence (DNA): TGTGCCAGCAGCACATTACAGGGGATGGTCTCTGGGGCCAACGTCCTGACTTTC. Amino acids: CASSTLQGMVSGANVLTF.

CDR3 coding DNA: TGTGCCAGCAGCGCCGGGACTAGCTATAACAATGAGCAGTTCTTC. It encodes CASSAGTSYNNEQFF. The chain joins TRBV7-2 to TRBJ2-1; 9 positions match TRBD2. There are 15 residues in the CDR3. Per germline, CDR1 SGHTA and CDR2 FQGNSA. V dropped 5 bases and J dropped 5; count of bases not matched to a gene: 7. The variable domain in full, completed from reference TRBV7-2 and TRBJ2-1, reads GAGVSQSPSNKVTEKGKDVELRCDPISGHTALYWYRQSLGQGLEFLIYFQGNSAPDKSGLPSDRFSAERTGGSVSTLTIQRTQQEDSAVYLCASSAGTSYNNEQFFGPGTRLTVL.

The chain is built from TRBV24-1 and TRBJ1-1; 11 nucleotides match TRBD1. CDR1 and CDR2 from the germline V gene are KGHDR and SFDVKD. The trim removed 9 bases at V and 3 bases at J, leaving 2 bases unmatched. This CDR3 has 13 residues. The CDR3 DNA is TGTGCCACCGGGGGACAGGGGGACACTGAAGCTTTCTTT. Residues: CATGGQGDTEAFF.

V is TRBV9 and J is TRBJ2-2; 8 nucleotides line up with TRBD2. The CDR3 has 16 amino acids. Trimming cost V 1 base and J 4 bases; bases outside gene matches: 6. Germline CDR1 reads SGDLS; CDR2 reads YYNGEE. CDR3 loop: CASSVSAGAITGELFF. CDR3 in DNA: TGTGCCAGCAGCGTATCAGCGGGGGCAATCACCGGGGAGCTGTTTTTT.

The CDR3 here is CASSSTSGAYEQYF. In DNA form, the CDR3 reads TGTGCCAGCAGTTCCACTAGCGGGGCCTACGAGCAGTACTTC. The chain employs TRBV27 and TRBJ2-7; TRBD2 aligns across 10 bases. CDR1 and CDR2 from the germline V gene are MNHEY and SMNVEV (reference sequence). CDR3 size: 14 residues. V shed 4 bases, J shed 2 bases, and the junction held 2 bases outside the gene matches.

About this clone itself: This sample also contains other DNA sequences that code for the same CDR3. This chain connects TRBV6-2 or TRBV6-3 to TRBJ1-5; TRBD1 is a possible D gene (5 bases). The CDR3 has 13 amino acids. Germline V gene sequence: CDR1 MNHEY, CDR2 SVGEGT. Trimming removed 4 bases at V and 7 bases at J, with 11 bases between. CDR3 DNA sequence: TGTGCCAGCAGTTGGGGTAGGGGACAGCCCCAGCATTTT. This encodes CASSWGRGQPQHF.